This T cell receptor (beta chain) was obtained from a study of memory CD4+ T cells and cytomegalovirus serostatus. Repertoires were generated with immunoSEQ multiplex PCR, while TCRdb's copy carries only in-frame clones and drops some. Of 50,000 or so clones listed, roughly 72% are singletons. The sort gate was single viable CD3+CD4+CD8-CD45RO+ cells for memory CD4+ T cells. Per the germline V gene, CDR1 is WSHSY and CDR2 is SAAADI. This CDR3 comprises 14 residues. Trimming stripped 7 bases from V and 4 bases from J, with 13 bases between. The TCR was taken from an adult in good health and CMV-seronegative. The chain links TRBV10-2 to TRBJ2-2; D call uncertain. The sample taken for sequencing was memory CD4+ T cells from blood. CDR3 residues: CASMSTWSTGELFF. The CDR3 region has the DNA TGCGCCAGCATGTCAACGTGGAGCACCGGGGAGCTGTTTTTT.